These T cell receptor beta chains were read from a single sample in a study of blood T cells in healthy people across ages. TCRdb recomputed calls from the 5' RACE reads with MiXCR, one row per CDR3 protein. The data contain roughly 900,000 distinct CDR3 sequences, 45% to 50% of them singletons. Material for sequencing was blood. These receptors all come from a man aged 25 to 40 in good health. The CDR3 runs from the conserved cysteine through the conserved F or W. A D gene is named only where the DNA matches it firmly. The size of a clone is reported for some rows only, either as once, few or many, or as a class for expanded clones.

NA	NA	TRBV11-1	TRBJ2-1	TGTGCCAGCAGCCACCCAAGGGATCGAGGGACCCAGTTCTTC	CASSHPRDRGTQFF
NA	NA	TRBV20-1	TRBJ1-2	TGCAGTGCTAAAAGGGACAATCCCTATGGCTACACCTTC	CSAKRDNPYGYTF
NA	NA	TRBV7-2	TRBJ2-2	TGTGCCAGCAGCTTAGCGACGTTTAACACCGGGGAGCTGTTTTTT	CASSLATFNTGELFF
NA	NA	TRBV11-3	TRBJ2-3	TGTGCCAGCAGCCCGTTTCACTCAGGGGCTAGCACAGATACGCAGTATTTT	CASSPFHSGASTDTQYF
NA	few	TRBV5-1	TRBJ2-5	TGCGCCAGCAGCTTTCAGGGGACCGAGACCCAGTACTTC	CASSFQGTETQYF
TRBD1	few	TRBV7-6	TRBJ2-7	TGTGCCAGCAGCTTAGATGTTGGGACAGGGTCCTACGAGCAGTACTTC	CASSLDVGTGSYEQYF
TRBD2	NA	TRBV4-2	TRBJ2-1	TGTGCCAGCAGCCAAATTTGGGTTAGCGGGGGGGTATACAATGAGCAGTTCTTC	CASSQIWVSGGVYNEQFF
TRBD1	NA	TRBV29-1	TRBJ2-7	TGCAGCGGCGCGGACAGGCATACCTACGAGCAGTACTTC	CSGADRHTYEQYF
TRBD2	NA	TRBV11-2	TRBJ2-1	TGCGCCAGCAGCTTGATAGCGGGGGAGTCCAATGAGCAGTTCTTC	CASSLIAGESNEQFF
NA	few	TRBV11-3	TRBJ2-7	TGTGCCAGCAGAGAGTCCGGACTCTCCTACGAGCAGTACTTC	CASRESGLSYEQYF
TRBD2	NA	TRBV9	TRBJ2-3	TGTGCCAGCAGCTATCCAGCGGGGGTCTTTACAGATACGCAGTATTTT	CASSYPAGVFTDTQYF
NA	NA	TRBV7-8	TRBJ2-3	TGTGCCAGCAGCTTAGACGCGGGATTGGGTACGCAGTATTTT	CASSLDAGLGTQYF
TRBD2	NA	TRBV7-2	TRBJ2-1	TGTGCCAGCAGCTTAGTGGGGACTAGCGGGGGGGGCAACAATGAGCAGTTCTTC	CASSLVGTSGGGNNEQFF
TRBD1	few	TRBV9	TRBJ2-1	TGTGCCAGCAGCGCCCGGGACAGGGGGGATGAGCAGTTCTTC	CASSARDRGDEQFF
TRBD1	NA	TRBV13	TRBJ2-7	TGTGCCAGCAGTCTTTCCCGACAGGGGCGCTCCTACGAGCAGTACTTC	CASSLSRQGRSYEQYF
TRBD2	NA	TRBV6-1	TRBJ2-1	TGTGCCAGCAGTCCCGGGACTAGCGCTACGAGCTCCTACAATGAGCAGTTCTTC	CASSPGTSATSSYNEQFF
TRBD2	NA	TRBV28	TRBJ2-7	TGTGCCAGCAGTTTGATCGGGGGGACCCCCTACGAGCAGTACTTC	CASSLIGGTPYEQYF
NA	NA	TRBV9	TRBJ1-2	TGTGCCAGCAGCGTAGGGGACAAGGGGACCTATGGCTACACCTTC	CASSVGDKGTYGYTF
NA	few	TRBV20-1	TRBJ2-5	TGCAGTGCTAGAGACCCGAGGACAGCGATTGGGGAGACCCAGTACTTC	CSARDPRTAIGETQYF
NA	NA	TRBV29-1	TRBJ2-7	TGCAGCGTTGAACAGGACAGACCCTCCGAGCAGTACTTC	CSVEQDRPSEQYF
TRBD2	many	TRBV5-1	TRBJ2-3	TGCGCCAGCAGCTTGACGGGGGGGTCGTCGGATACGCAGTATTTT	CASSLTGGSSDTQYF
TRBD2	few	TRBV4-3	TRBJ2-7	TGCGCCAGCAGCCAACAGGCGGGGCTAGCGGGGTCAGCCTACGAGCAGTACTTC	CASSQQAGLAGSAYEQYF
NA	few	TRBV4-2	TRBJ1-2	TGTGCCAGCAGCCAAGCCACCTCTCTAGGGTATGGCTACACCTTC	CASSQATSLGYGYTF
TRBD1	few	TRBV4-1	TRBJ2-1	TGCGCCAGCAGCCAAGAGGGACAGATCAACAATGAGCAGTTCTTC	CASSQEGQINNEQFF
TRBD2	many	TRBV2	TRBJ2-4	TGTGCCAGCACCGGGACTAGCGGGGGCAAAAACATTCAGTACTTC	CASTGTSGGKNIQYF
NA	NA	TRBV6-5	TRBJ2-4	TGTGCCAGCAGTCTGGGAGTTCAGATAGCCAAAAACATTCAGTACTTC	CASSLGVQIAKNIQYF
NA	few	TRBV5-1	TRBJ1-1	TGCGCCAGCAGATCCGGAACGGTGAACACTGAAGCTTTCTTT	CASRSGTVNTEAFF
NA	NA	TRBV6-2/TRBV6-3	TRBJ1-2	TGTGCCGGCAGTGTTCCGCCCGAGGTACCCTTCTACACCTTC	CAGSVPPEVPFYTF
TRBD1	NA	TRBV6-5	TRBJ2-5	TGTGCCAGCAGTTACTCGATAGTCGGGACAGTCAATGAGCAGTACTTC	CASSYSIVGTVNEQYF
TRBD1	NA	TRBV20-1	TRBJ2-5	TGCAGTGTCAGGGGGCAGGGGGTACAAGAGACCCAGTACTTC	CSVRGQGVQETQYF
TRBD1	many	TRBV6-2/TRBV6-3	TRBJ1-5	TGTGCCAGCAGTACCATAGGACAGGGGGCACGGCAGCCCCAGCATTTT	CASSTIGQGARQPQHF
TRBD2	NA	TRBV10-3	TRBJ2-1	TGTGCCATCGGTGAGTCGATCGGGACTAGCGGCTACAATGAGCAGTTCTTC	CAIGESIGTSGYNEQFF
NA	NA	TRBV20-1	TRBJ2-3	TGCAGTGCTAAAGGTGGTTACACAGATACGCAGTATTTT	CSAKGGYTDTQYF
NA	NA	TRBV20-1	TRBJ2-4	TGCAGTGCTAGAAATCTAGCCAAAAACATTCAGTACTTC	CSARNLAKNIQYF